This T cell receptor (beta chain) is from a study of glioma-infiltrating T cells (TCRdb year 2016). At the level of the whole study: Low-grade gliomas were represented by WHO grade II oligodendrogliomas or astrocytomas, and glioblastomas were represented by WHO grade IV tumors that were sampled at initial rather than recurrent diagnosis. Sequencing of TCR alpha- and beta-chain repertoires was performed on glioma tissue, on non-neoplastic brain tissue, and on matched peripheral blood mononuclear cells. Sequencing coverage of about 4- to 11-fold of about 950,000 peripheral T cells was targeted for blood libraries. Before surgery, glioma patients were given dexamethasone for six or fewer days. Three low-grade glioma patients, about eight primary glioblastoma patients and three non-glioma patients contributing non-neoplastic brain tissue were included in the paired cohort. To gauge divergence between tissue and blood T-cell populations, every tissue-infiltrating repertoire was compared against the peripheral blood repertoire from the same patient.

The iRepertoire nested amplicon-rescue multiplex PCR (arm-PCR) platform was used to amplify TCR alpha and beta CDR3 regions from RNA. The input for one-step reverse transcription and amplification was 100-400 ng of either tissue mRNA or PBMC total RNA. Following bead purification, Illumina adapters were added by a secondary multiplex PCR, and the libraries were gel-purified between 200 and 400 bp. Libraries carried internal 6-nucleotide barcodes used for demultiplexing. The libraries were sequenced on an Illumina MiSeq using 2x220 or 2x250 nucleotide paired-end reads. In the paper's pipeline: Paired reads were merged using FLASH 1.2.11 and were aligned to the GRCh37 human genome using BWA-MEM, after which TRA and TRB reads were extracted. For V and J assignment, an IMGT-derived reference of cassette sequences and CDR3 motifs that included pseudogenes was used. Three-frame translation of reads was performed, and productive CDR3s were defined as those with a C...FGXG motif and no stop codons. Clonotypes were defined as unique combinations of V-J cassette pair and CDR3 amino acid sequence. Hamming distance filtering was applied to reads, with thresholds set by the sequence error rate of each sample in mapped regions. TCRdb handled the public reads itself, with Q25 trimming in fastp and clone calling in MiXCR, and kept productive beta chains. Each entry is one CDR3 protein sequence, shown with its most common DNA and genes. These V and J calls originate from TCRdb's pipeline instead of the authors' own analysis. The sample data list 300,000 to 400,000 distinct CDR3 sequences, and roughly two fifths of these were observed just once. The ten largest clones represent around 12% of the sample.

This clonotype was detected only a few times. Its antigen is not yet known. No qualities accompany the bases; no much larger clone lies one base away. Immediately after resection, surgical brain or tumor specimens were cryofrozen in liquid nitrogen, with peripheral blood cells collected concurrently. Summary of the overall study and its limitations: Only a very small number of CDR3 sequences turned up in both tissue and blood, a result put down to high CDR3 diversity combined with limited sampling. The group comparisons were based on small numbers of patients: three non-neoplastic, three low-grade glioma and roughly eight glioblastoma patients. Patients with low tissue-blood divergence were marked by a signature set of shared blood CDR3 motifs, and that set was depleted in highly divergent patients. In non-neoplastic patients, VJ-independent divergence between tissue and blood fell below expectation, whereas in all gliomas, and especially in low-grade gliomas, the divergence rose above expectation.

Taken from cysteine to phenylalanine, the CDR3 has 14 residues. Only CDR3 DNA remains: 42 bases, in frame from the first base. V lost 3 bases and J lost 3 bases, and the count of bases not matched to a germline gene is 2. The germline V gene encodes CDR1 SEHNR and CDR2 FQNEAQ (reference sequence). The chain is made from TRBV7-9 and TRBJ2-7; 10 bases in the middle match TRBD2. The sequence was collected from a human donor with low-grade glioma or glioblastoma, undergoing nonglioma brain surgery, or in good health (not recorded which). What was sequenced was glioma tissue, nonneoplastic brain tissue, or PBMCs (not recorded which). In nucleotide form, the sequence is TGTGCCAGCAGCTTTCTAGCGGGAGACTACGAGCAGTACTTC. Translated, this is CASSFLAGDYEQYF. Where the CDR3 stops, the reference TRBV7-9 and TRBJ2-7 genes take over; the full variable domain is DTGVSQNPRHKITKRGQNVTFRCDPISEHNRLYWYRQTLGQGPEFLTYFQNEAQLEKSRLLSDRFSAERPKGSFSTLEIQRTEQGDSAMYLCASSFLAGDYEQYFGPGTRLTVT.